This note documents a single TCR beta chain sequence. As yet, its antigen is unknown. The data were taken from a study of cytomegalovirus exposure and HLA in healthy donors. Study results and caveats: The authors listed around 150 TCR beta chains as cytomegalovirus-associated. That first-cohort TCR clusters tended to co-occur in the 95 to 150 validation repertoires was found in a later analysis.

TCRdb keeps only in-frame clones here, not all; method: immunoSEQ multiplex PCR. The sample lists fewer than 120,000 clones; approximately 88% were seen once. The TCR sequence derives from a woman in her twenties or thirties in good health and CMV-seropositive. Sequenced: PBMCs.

CDR3 nucleotides: TGCAGTGCGGGGGACTCGGTGATTCAGTACTTC. It codes for CSAGDSVIQYF. This sequence joins TRBV20-1 and TRBJ2-4, with D perhaps matching TRBD2 (6 bases). The germline CDR1 and CDR2 sequences are DFQATT and SNEGSKA (reference sequence). This CDR3 is built from 11 residues. The V gene lost 6 bases and the J gene lost 10 bases, with 13 bases spanning the gap.